The subject of this entry is one T cell receptor (beta chain). Which antigen it targets is not known. No base quality values were provided; no much bigger clone lies one nucleotide off. The CDR3 regions of human TCRbeta chains were analyzed by immunosequencing. As for the authors' bioinformatics: Repertoire TCRs were matched against a reference library of SARS-CoV-2-specific TCRs generated with the MIRA antigen-specificity platform. Breadth meant the fraction of unique TCRs that were SARS-CoV-2-associated, whereas depth meant the fraction of total T cells that were SARS-CoV-2-associated. Using the MIRA data, each spike-specific TCR was assigned both to the spike region to which the TCR was reactive and to a CD4 or CD8 class. Log10-transformed breadth and depth values were compared by one-way ANOVA with Sidak's multiple comparisons tests. TCRdb holds this immuneACCESS table with in-frame rearrangements only. Some clones are missing; in checked studies, unresolved V genes explain under half, and the rest has no known cause. D and trimming were read from the DNA, whereas the V and J calls and clone size are those reported in that table. The sample data list hundreds of thousands of clones, and roughly 91% of these were observed just once. The ten largest clonotypes hold over 0.95% of the sample.

Unmatched junction bases come to 7, with V trimmed by 6 bases and J by 1 base. The CDR3 numbers 14 residues from cysteine through phenylalanine. CDR3 DNA only is kept here, 42 bases in frame from base 1. CDR1 and CDR2 are drawn from the germline V gene: SQVTM, ANQGSEA. This specimen belongs to a study of T cell responses to AZD1222 COVID-19 vaccine (dated by TCRdb to about 2021). Turning to the overall study: A total of 230 to 250 trial participants underwent TCR sequencing, of whom 207 received two doses of AZD1222 and around 25 received two doses of the MenACWY control vaccine. Trial participants were enrolled by age into 18-55, 56-69 and 70-plus year subgroups, with about 150, 28 and 57 TCR-sequenced participants respectively. The paper's findings and limits, for the study overall: The 56-69-year group was small, and its depth increase did not reach significance, likely because of low power. Only five or six AZD1222 recipients were SARS-CoV-2 seropositive at baseline, limiting conclusions about previously exposed vaccinees. Spike-specific TCR breadth and depth rose significantly after two AZD1222 doses compared with day 0 and with MenACWY recipients. Epitopes outside the regions mutated in the B.1.351 and B.1.1.7 variants were reportedly recognized by nearly half of the unique spike-specific TCRs. Because no day 14 peak-response samples were available, the repertoires could be characterized only after the peak T cell response. The vaccine-associated CD4 TCRs covered the entire spike protein, and the dominant responses fell in regions 160-218 and 743-854. Participants were mostly white British, with more females than males. The authors suggested clonal diversity may have been underestimated.

Read against the paper, the sample's time point label means: baseline before first vaccination. The sample's treatment or condition, from its label and the paper: meningococcal conjugate vaccine given as trial control. Vaccinee samples came from UK trials COV001 and COV002, including a single-blind randomized controlled phase 2/3 trial of AZD1222 (ChAdOx1 nCoV-19) in healthy adults. For TCRbeta chain sequencing, PBMC samples were collected from trial participants at day 0 and at day 28 after the second dose. This sequence uses TRBV29-1 and TRBJ2-3; a stretch of 7 junction bases matches TRBD1. The TCR was taken from an adult in good health. This specimen was peripheral blood, taken on day 0 of MenACWY control vaccination. In nucleotides, the sequence is TGCAGCGTGGCAGGACAGGATGGCACAGATACGCAGTATTTT. Its protein reads: CSVAGQDGTDTQYF.